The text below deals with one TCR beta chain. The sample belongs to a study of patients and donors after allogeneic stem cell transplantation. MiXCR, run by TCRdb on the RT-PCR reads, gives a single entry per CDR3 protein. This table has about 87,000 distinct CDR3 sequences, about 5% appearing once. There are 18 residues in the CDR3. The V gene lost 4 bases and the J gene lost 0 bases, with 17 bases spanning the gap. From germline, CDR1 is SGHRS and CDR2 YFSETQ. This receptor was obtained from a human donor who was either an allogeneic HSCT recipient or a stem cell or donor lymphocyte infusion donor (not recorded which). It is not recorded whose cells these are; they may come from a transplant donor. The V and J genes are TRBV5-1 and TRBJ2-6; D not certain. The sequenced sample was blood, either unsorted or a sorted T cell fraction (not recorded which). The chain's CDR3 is CASSPDGHSSSGANVLTF. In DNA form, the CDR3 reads TGCGCCAGCAGCCCAGACGGGCACAGCTCCTCTGGGGCCAACGTCCTGACTTTC.